The TCR beta chain under discussion was sequenced for a study of shared clonotypes between healthy human individuals. Study-wide results and limits: Read depth was anticipated to influence clonotype sharing among donors. A small donor pool kept down the genetic and exposure-history diversity that was represented. Generation probabilities of non-shared clonotypes were lower (relative to those shared by all four donors).

Authors' analysis steps: ImmunoSEQ junction-only sequences lacked quality scores, so their filtering differed. Here immunoSEQ multiplex PCR was the method, and the copy in TCRdb shows in-frame clones only, minus some. D and trimming were read from the DNA, whereas the V and J calls and clone size are those reported in that table. Of about 2.4 million clones in the sample, over 85% were seen once. Worth noting for this clone: Its antigen is unidentified.

Germline loops: CDR1 MNHEY, CDR2 SVGAGI. V lost 6 bases, J lost 3 bases, and 15 bases lay in between. The CDR3 loop spans 15 amino acids. This TCR derives from a man aged 18-30 years in good health. Some clones in this sample may be carry-over from other donors' samples. The source material was naive CD4+ T cells from PBMCs. Subset here: CD45RA+ positively selected. This sequence joins TRBV6-5 and TRBJ2-4, with D unresolved. CDR3: CASSPRPRSKNIQYF. The CDR3 DNA reads as TGTGCCAGCAGCCCCCGTCCTAGGAGCAAAAACATTCAGTACTTC.